A selection of T cell receptor beta chains follows, all from one sample in a study of beta chain features in type 1 diabetes. Clones were read by immunoSEQ multiplex PCR, and TCRdb kept only the in-frame ones, dropping some. The data hold more than 130,000 clones, with less than 8.5% observed a single time. Sequencing input: central memory CD4+ T cells from blood. Every receptor here comes from a woman in her 30s in good health. Both conserved end residues are part of each CDR3. A D gene is named only where the DNA matches it firmly. Size values are once, few and many counts, or a class for expanded clones, and some rows have none.

>TRBV6-5|.|TRBJ2-7|TRBD1
CASSTGTASYEQYF
TGTGCCAGCAGTACCGGGACAGCCTCCTACGAGCAGTACTTC
>TRBV25-1|few|TRBJ2-3|TRBD2
CASSLLGGETDTQYF
TGTGCCAGCAGTCTCTTGGGGGGGGAGACAGATACGCAGTATTTT
>TRBV15|.|TRBJ1-2|.
CATSRGSNYGYTF
TGTGCCACCAGCAGAGGGAGTAACTATGGCTACACCTTC
>TRBV2|.|TRBJ2-7|.
CASWGDRPEQYF
TGTGCCAGCTGGGGGGATCGGCCCGAGCAGTACTTC
>TRBV10-3|.|TRBJ2-7|TRBD2
CAISGSAVAGVLNEQYF
TGTGCCATCAGTGGCTCCGCAGTAGCGGGAGTCTTGAACGAGCAGTACTTC
>TRBV14|many|TRBJ2-5|TRBD2
CASSRRQGASGSIQYF
TGTGCCAGCAGCCGCCGCCAAGGGGCTAGCGGGAGTATACAGTACTTC
>TRBV15|.|TRBJ2-5|.
CATSKPGAGEETQYF
TGTGCCACCAGCAAACCGGGGGCGGGAGAAGAGACCCAGTACTTC
>TRBV7-9|.|TRBJ1-1|.
CASSFRGGNTEAFF
TGTGCCAGCAGCTTCCGGGGAGGGAACACTGAAGCTTTCTTT
>TRBV6-1|few|TRBJ2-7|TRBD1
CASSEVWDRVSHEQYF
TGTGCCAGCAGTGAAGTTTGGGACAGGGTGTCTCACGAGCAGTACTTC
>TRBV6-8|many|TRBJ2-1|TRBD2
CASSYPSGTNNEQFF
TGTGCCAGCAGTTACCCTAGCGGGACCAACAATGAGCAGTTCTTC
>TRBV5-1|few|TRBJ2-1|TRBD2
CASSIRTSGPQGEQFF
TGCGCCAGCAGCATACGGACTAGCGGGCCTCAGGGTGAGCAGTTCTTC
>TRBV6-5|.|TRBJ2-2|.
CASRRASGTGELFF
TGTGCCAGCAGAAGGGCGTCGGGAACCGGGGAGCTGTTTTTT
>TRBV4-1|few|TRBJ2-7|TRBD2
CASSQDWTTSGRHYEQYF
TGCGCCAGCAGCCAAGATTGGACTACTAGCGGGAGGCACTACGAGCAGTACTTC
>TRBV25-1|.|TRBJ1-5|.
CASSEPEWVQPQHF
TGTGCCAGCAGTGAACCGGAGTGGGTTCAGCCCCAGCATTTT
>TRBV4-2|.|TRBJ2-2|.
CASSPRGREYDTGELFF
TGTGCCAGCAGCCCCCGAGGACGGGAGTACGACACCGGGGAGCTGTTTTTT
>TRBV10-2|.|TRBJ2-7|.
CASSEGLAKSYEQYF
TGCGCCAGCAGTGAGGGGTTAGCGAAATCCTACGAGCAGTACTTC
>TRBV6-5|few|TRBJ1-4|.
CASSYNEDNEKLFF
TGTGCCAGCAGTTATAACGAGGATAATGAAAAACTGTTTTTT
>TRBV9|many|TRBJ1-2|TRBD1
CASSVVDRDGYTF
TGTGCCAGCAGCGTAGTCGACAGGGATGGCTACACCTTC
>TRBV10-3|few|TRBJ2-3|TRBD2
CAISASSGMGHGDTQYF
TGTGCCATCAGTGCTTCTAGCGGGATGGGGCATGGAGATACGCAGTATTTT
>TRBV11-2|few|TRBJ2-7|TRBD2
CASSLTSAYEQYF
TGTGCCAGCAGCCTAACTAGCGCCTACGAGCAGTACTTC
>TRBV7-9|few|TRBJ1-4|.
CASSLGRQTEKLFF
TGTGCCAGCAGCTTAGGGAGACAGACTGAAAAACTGTTTTTT
>TRBV9|.|TRBJ2-1|TRBD2
CASSSRAGGTGNEQFF
TGTGCCAGCAGCTCCCGAGCGGGAGGGACGGGCAATGAGCAGTTCTTC
>TRBV7-2|few|TRBJ2-7|TRBD2
CASSPEGLAGIEQYF
TGTGCCAGCAGCCCAGAGGGACTAGCGGGTATCGAGCAGTACTTC
>TRBV28|.|TRBJ2-1|.
CAIRSQANEQFF
TGCGCCATCCGATCTCAAGCCAATGAGCAGTTCTTC
>TRBV29-1|many|TRBJ2-3|TRBD1
CSVGGTGVADTQYF
TGCAGCGTTGGCGGGACAGGGGTAGCAGATACGCAGTATTTT
>TRBV4-1|.|TRBJ2-3|TRBD2
CASSQISGSGTDTQYF
TGCGCCAGCAGCCAGATTAGCGGGAGCGGGACAGATACGCAGTATTTT
>TRBV9|few|TRBJ1-1|TRBD1
CASSPHPGGGTGVNTEAFF
TGTGCCAGCAGCCCCCACCCAGGAGGAGGGACAGGGGTGAACACTGAAGCTTTCTTT
>TRBV13|.|TRBJ1-1|.
CASSRGGSDTEAFF
TGTGCCAGCAGTCGTGGGGGCAGTGACACTGAAGCTTTCTTT
>TRBV5-4|once|TRBJ2-7|TRBD2
CASSPAGAGVSYEQYF
TGTGCCAGCAGCCCGGCCGGGGCGGGAGTATCCTACGAGCAGTACTTC
>TRBV20-1|.|TRBJ1-2|.
CSVQGYTF
TGCAGTGTACAAGGCTACACCTTC
>TRBV7-9|few|TRBJ2-7|.
CASSPSDRPYEQYF
TGTGCCAGCAGCCCGAGCGACAGACCATACGAGCAGTACTTC
>TRBV2|few|TRBJ2-7|.
CASSPSPQPPYEQYF
TGTGCCAGCAGTCCTAGTCCACAACCTCCCTACGAGCAGTACTTC
>TRBV7-9|few|TRBJ2-4|.
CASSSTQGAKNIQYF
TGTGCCAGCAGCTCAACCCAGGGGGCCAAAAACATTCAGTACTTC
>TRBV19|.|TRBJ1-1|.
CASSILHSNTEAFF
TGTGCCAGTAGTATTCTCCATAGTAACACTGAAGCTTTCTTT
>TRBV4-3|many|TRBJ2-3|TRBD2
CASKKRETDTQYF
TGCGCCAGCAAGAAGCGGGAGACAGATACGCAGTATTTT
>TRBV4-2|.|TRBJ2-1|TRBD1
CASSQIGTGLNEQFF
TGTGCCAGCAGCCAGATAGGGACAGGGTTGAATGAGCAGTTCTTC
>TRBV15|.|TRBJ2-7|TRBD1
CATSRAGTGSEQYF
TGTGCCACCAGCAGAGCCGGGACAGGGAGCGAGCAGTACTTC
>TRBV7-9|.|TRBJ1-2|TRBD1
CASSLDRGTYGYTF
TGTGCCAGCAGCTTGGACAGGGGAACCTATGGCTACACCTTC
>TRBV7-3|.|TRBJ2-5|.
CASSLGPQETQYF
TGTGCCAGCAGCTTAGGCCCCCAAGAGACCCAGTACTTC
>TRBV5-6|.|TRBJ2-1|TRBD1
CASSEDRGGINNEQFF
TGTGCCAGCAGCGAGGACAGGGGCGGTATAAACAATGAGCAGTTCTTC